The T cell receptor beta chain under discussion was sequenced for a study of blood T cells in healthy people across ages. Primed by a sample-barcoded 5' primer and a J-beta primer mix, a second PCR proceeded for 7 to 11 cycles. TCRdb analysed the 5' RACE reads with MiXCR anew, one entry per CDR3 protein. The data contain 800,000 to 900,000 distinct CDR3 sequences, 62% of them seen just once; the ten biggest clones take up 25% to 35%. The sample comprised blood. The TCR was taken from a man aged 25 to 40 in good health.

CDR3 DNA: TGTGCCAGCTCACAGGTTTTCGGCGGAGAAGAGACCCAGTACTTC. This codes for CASSQVFGGEETQYF. V usage is TRBV18 and J usage is TRBJ2-5; D is unresolved. V gave up 4 bases and J gave up 3 bases, with 15 bases separating them. The CDR3 is made up of 15 amino acids. Germline assignment: CDR1 KGHSH and CDR2 LQKENI.